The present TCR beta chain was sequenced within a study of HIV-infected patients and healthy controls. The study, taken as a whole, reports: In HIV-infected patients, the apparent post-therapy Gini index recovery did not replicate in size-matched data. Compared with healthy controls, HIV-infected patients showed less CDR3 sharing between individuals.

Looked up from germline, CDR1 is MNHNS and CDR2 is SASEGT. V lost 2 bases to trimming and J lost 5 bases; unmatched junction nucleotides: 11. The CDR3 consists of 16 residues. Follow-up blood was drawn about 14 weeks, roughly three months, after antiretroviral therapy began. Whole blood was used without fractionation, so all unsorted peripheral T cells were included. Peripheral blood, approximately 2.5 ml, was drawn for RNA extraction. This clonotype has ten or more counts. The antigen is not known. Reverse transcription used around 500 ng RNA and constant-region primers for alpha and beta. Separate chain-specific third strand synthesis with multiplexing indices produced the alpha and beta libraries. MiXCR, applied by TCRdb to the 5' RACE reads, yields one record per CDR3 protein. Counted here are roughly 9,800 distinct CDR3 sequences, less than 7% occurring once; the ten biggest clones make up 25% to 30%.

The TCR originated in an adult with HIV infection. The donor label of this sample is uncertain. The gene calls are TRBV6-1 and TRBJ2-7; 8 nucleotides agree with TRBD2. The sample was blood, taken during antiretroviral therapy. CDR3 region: CASSEFGTSGMDEQYF. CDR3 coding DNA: TGTGCCAGCAGTGAATTCGGGACTAGTGGGATGGACGAGCAGTACTTC.